These 8 T cell receptor beta chains came from one sample sequenced in a study of T cells after yellow fever vaccination (dated by TCRdb to between 2018 and 2021). Libraries were made using 5' RACE. Sequencing instrument: Illumina HiSeq 2500. The public sequencing data were trimmed at Q25 with fastp and processed into clonotypes with MiXCR by TCRdb, which kept only in-frame beta chains. Rows with one shared CDR3 protein collapse into an entry with the most common genes and DNA. The sample profile shows 200,000 to 300,000 distinct CDR3 sequences; 10% to 15% of them were found once. Of the sample, about 0.54% is held by the ten largest clones. The intended sense of this specimen's treatment or condition label: live attenuated yellow fever vaccine strain. This specimen was CD4+ T cells sorted from PBMCs, taken 45 days after the yellow fever booster vaccination. The receptors derive from a man in his thirties or forties who received the YFV17D yellow fever vaccine.

A few counts support this clonotype. The chain uses TRBV6-2 or TRBV6-3 and TRBJ2-3; 9 bases agree with TRBD2. V was pared by 0 bases and J by 3 bases, with 19 bases of the junction left unmatched. Germline V gene lookup returns CDR1 MNHEY and CDR2 SVGEGT. This CDR3 contains 21 residues. CDR3 in amino acids: CASSYSIAGGPRGMRTDTQYF. In DNA form, the CDR3 reads TGTGCCAGCAGTTACTCGATCGCGGGAGGGCCTCGGGGGATGAGGACAGATACGCAGTATTTT.

The chain links TRBV28 to TRBJ2-2; tentatively, D is TRBD2 (6 bases). Trimming stripped 0 bases from V and 5 bases from J, with 10 bases between. This CDR3 has 15 amino acids. The germline gives CDR1 MDHEN, CDR2 SYDVKM. CDR3 loop: CASSLWGRGTGELFF. In DNA, the CDR3 is TGTGCCAGCAGTTTATGGGGCCGGGGGACCGGGGAGCTGTTTTTT.

The chain carries TRBV7-2 and TRBJ2-1, with D perhaps matching TRBD1 (5 bases). The V end was cut by 2 bases, the J end by 4 bases, with 15 bases between. CDR1 and CDR2 from the germline V gene are SGHTA and FQGNSA. The length of the CDR3 is 16 residues. The CDR3 DNA follows: TGTGCCAGCAGCTTATTCAGTAAGGGGATTTACAATGAGCAGTTCTTC. This translates into CASSLFSKGIYNEQFF.

This chain joins TRBV20-1 and TRBJ1-2; perhaps TRBD1 as D (5 bases). The CDR3 runs 14 residues. The germline V gene has CDR1 DFQATT and CDR2 SNEGSKA (reference sequence). V gave up 6 bases and J gave up 1 base, with 15 bases separating them. CDR3 amino acids: CSAPPGTGNYGYTF. CDR3 DNA sequence: TGCAGTGCGCCCCCGGGGACGGGTAACTATGGCTACACCTTC.

This clonotype was found a few times. The chain recombines TRBV19 with TRBJ2-1; 9 positions agree with TRBD1. V was pared by 3 bases and J by 7 bases, with 4 bases of the junction left unmatched. CDR3 length: 14 amino acids. CDR1 is LNHDA, CDR2 SQIVND, per germline (reference sequence). The CDR3 DNA reads as TGTGCCAGTAGTATGGGGACAGGGCTAAATGAGCAGTTCTTC. It specifies CASSMGTGLNEQFF.

The V call is TRBV10-3, the J call TRBJ2-7; no firm D call. Germline assignment: CDR1 ENHRY and CDR2 SYGVKD. Trimming removed 6 bases from V and 5 bases from J, with 11 bases in between. The CDR3 contains 12 residues. For the CDR3, the DNA is TGTGCCATCAGCTCCGTTAGGGACGAGCAGTACTTC. It is translated as CAISSVRDEQYF.

This chain joins TRBV29-1 and TRBJ1-3; D gene uncertain. Trimming stripped 0 bases from V and 0 bases from J, with 3 bases between. The germline gives CDR1 SQVTM, CDR2 ANQGSEA. The CDR3 runs to 13 residues. The CDR3 loop reads CSVEESSGNTIYF. The CDR3 DNA reads TGCAGCGTTGAAGAGAGCTCTGGAAACACCATATATTTT.

The chain recombines TRBV5-1 with TRBJ2-7; 7 nucleotides align to TRBD1. The CDR3 has 15 residues. The germline V gene has CDR1 SGHRS and CDR2 YFSETQ. The ends lost 4 bases at V and 3 bases at J; junction bases unmatched: 10. CDR3 bases: TGCGCCAGCAGCCTCCACCGGGACAGTGGCTACGAGCAGTACTTC. It yields the protein CASSLHRDSGYEQYF.